The next 27 T cell receptor beta chains were all read from a single sample in a study of beta chain features in type 1 diabetes. Sequenced material consisted of expressed TCRB transcripts (all of the isolated RNA was reverse transcribed). Generated by immunoSEQ multiplex PCR, the TCRdb table keeps only in-frame clones and is missing some. Of 970,000 or so clones in the sample, roughly a sixth are singletons; the top ten hold 0.02% to 0.025%. The sample comprised naive CD4+ T cells from blood. These receptor sequences come from a woman aged 18 to 35 in good health.

The sample holds a few counts of this clone. The V gene is TRBV28, the J gene TRBJ2-7, with 7 nucleotides matching TRBD1. Germline V gene data show CDR1 as MDHEN and CDR2 as SYDVKM. J was trimmed by 7 bases and V by 6 bases; bases with no gene match: 15. The CDR3 is made up of 15 amino acids. The CDR3 is CASRPGSAQGEEQYF. CDR3 DNA sequence: TGTGCCAGCAGGCCTGGGTCCGCCCAGGGGGAAGAGCAGTACTTC.

CDR3 sequence (DNA): TGTGCCAGCAGACTCCGAAGCTCCTACAATGAGCAGTTCTTC. Protein: CASRLRSSYNEQFF. This chain uses TRBV6-5 with TRBJ2-1; no definite D call. Germline assignment: CDR1 MNHEY and CDR2 SVGAGI. The CDR3 is made up of 14 amino acids. V lost 6 bases, J lost 0 bases, and 9 bases lay in between.

The V and J genes are TRBV11-2 and TRBJ2-7, with no clear D. Trimming pared 5 bases from V and 3 bases from J, leaving 8 bases between. The CDR3 extends over 12 amino acids. Germline CDR1 is SGHAT and CDR2 is FQNNGV. The CDR3 here is CASSPVGYEQYF. In nucleotides, the CDR3 is TGTGCCAGCAGCCCGGTAGGCTACGAGCAGTACTTC.

This clone appeared a few times. The chain recombines TRBV7-9 with TRBJ2-5; 10 bases align to TRBD2. This CDR3 is built from 19 residues. V lost 0 bases and J lost 7; bases outside the gene matches: 17. Germline CDR1 reads SEHNR; CDR2 reads FQNEAQ (reference sequence). The CDR3 nucleotides read TGTGCCAGCAGCTTAGCCCGTGCCAGCGGGAGGGCCGACGATGGGACCCAGTACTTC. Protein: CASSLARASGRADDGTQYF.

This clone has more than one count but fewer than ten. J is TRBJ2-3 and V is TRBV18, with D possibly matching TRBD2 (6 bases). Germline-derived CDR1 and CDR2 are KGHSH and LQKENI. The V gene lost 3 bases and the J gene lost 4 bases, with 11 bases spanning the gap. This CDR3 region has 14 residues. CDR3 in amino acids: CASSPPGVADTQYF. The CDR3 DNA reads TGTGCCAGCTCACCTCCGGGGGTGGCAGATACGCAGTATTTT.

This chain links TRBV5-1 with TRBJ2-1; D ambiguous. Germline CDR1 reads SGHRS; CDR2 reads YFSETQ. Trimming pared 5 bases from V and 1 base from J, leaving 10 bases between. CDR3 length equals 14 residues. CDR3 protein: CASSLGVSYNEQFF. CDR3 bases: TGCGCCAGCAGTTTAGGAGTTTCCTACAATGAGCAGTTCTTC.

This clone appeared a few times. The chain combines TRBV4-1 with TRBJ2-1, with a tentative D call TRBD1 (5 bases). This CDR3 region has 17 residues. V was trimmed by 0 bases and J by 2 bases, leaving 14 bases between them. Germline V gene sequence: CDR1 MGHRA, CDR2 YSYEKL. The CDR3 DNA reads as TGCGCCAGCAGCCAAGATAGGGGCGGTACTACCTACAATGAGCAGTTCTTC. Its protein is CASSQDRGGTTYNEQFF.

This clone has a handful of counts. The genes are TRBV9 and TRBJ1-5; no firm D call. Trimming shortened V by 2 bases and J by 5 bases, and 8 bases separated the two germline ends. Germline V gives CDR1 SGDLS, CDR2 YYNGEE. The CDR3 spans 13 residues. The CDR3 DNA reads as TGTGCCAGCAGCGTCCCCTTTTATCAGCCCCAGCATTTT. Its protein is CASSVPFYQPQHF.

CDR3 sequence reads: CASSSTGQDNEQFF. The CDR3 DNA sequence: TGTGCCAGCAGCTCGACAGGGCAGGACAATGAGCAGTTCTTC. This chain links TRBV6-1 with TRBJ2-1; 7 bases align to TRBD1. The CDR3 is 14 residues long. The trim removed 6 bases at V and 5 bases at J, leaving 7 bases unmatched. Germline V CDR1 and CDR2: MNHNS, SASEGT.

The V and J genes are TRBV4-1 and TRBJ2-1; 8 bases align to TRBD2. The CDR3 contains 16 residues. V was pared by 1 base and J by 4 bases, with 6 bases of the junction left unmatched. CDR1 is MGHRA and CDR2 is YSYEKL in the germline V gene. This CDR3 reads CASSQVGTRGYNEQFF. In DNA, the CDR3 is TGCGCCAGCAGCCAAGTTGGGACTAGAGGATACAATGAGCAGTTCTTC.

J is TRBJ2-2 and V is TRBV7-2; 12 bases are a match to TRBD2. The germline CDR1 and CDR2 sequences are SGHTA and FQGNSA. The CDR3 is 16 amino acids. With V trimmed by 1 base and J by 7 bases, 4 bases remained unmatched. The chain's CDR3 is CASSLGQLAGGGELFF. The CDR3 region has the DNA TGTGCCAGCAGCTTAGGGCAACTAGCGGGGGGCGGGGAGCTGTTTTTT.

The gene calls are TRBV7-8 and TRBJ2-7; tentative D call: TRBD2 (6 bases). V lost 2 bases and J 2 bases, leaving 10 bases between the germline ends. This CDR3 is built from 14 residues. Germline V CDR1 and CDR2: SGHVS, FQNEAQ. The DNA of the CDR3 is TGTGCCAGCAGCTTACTCGGAGGGGCCTACGAGCAGTACTTC. Its protein is CASSLLGGAYEQYF.

The rearrangement uses TRBV20-1 and TRBJ1-2; TRBD1 is a possible D gene (6 bases). This CDR3 comprises 11 residues. Trimming took 7 bases from V and 7 from J, leaving 13 bases between them. CDR1 and CDR2 from the germline V gene are DFQATT and SNEGSKA (reference sequence). CDR3 bases: TGCAGTGTTGAGACAGGACCTGGCTACACCTTC. The encoded protein is CSVETGPGYTF.

The chain is built from TRBV9 and TRBJ2-2; D gene ambiguous. The germline V gene encodes CDR1 SGDLS and CDR2 YYNGEE. V was clipped by 0 bases and J by 2 bases, with 11 bases between them. The CDR3 has 16 amino acids. The DNA of the CDR3 is TGTGCCAGCAGCGTAGTGGCAGCCGGAAACACCGGGGAGCTGTTTTTT. Translating it yields CASSVVAAGNTGELFF.

This chain links TRBV11-3 with TRBJ2-1, with TRBD2 as a possible D gene (6 bases). Germline CDR1 is SGHNT and CDR2 is YENEEA. V lost 0 bases and J lost 4, with 7 bases in between. This CDR3 comprises 14 residues. CDR3 sequence (DNA): TGTGCCAGCAGCTTAGAGGGGGGTTACAATGAGCAGTTCTTC. Translating gives CASSLEGGYNEQFF.

The chain is built from TRBV7-9 and TRBJ1-1; TRBD1 might be the D (6 bases). The CDR3 covers 14 residues. Germline CDR1 reads SEHNR; CDR2 reads FQNEAQ (reference sequence). V was pared by 7 bases and J by 4 bases, with 16 bases between. CDR3 sequence: CASTAGALPTEAFF. The CDR3 region has the DNA TGTGCCAGCACCGCAGGGGCCCTACCCACTGAAGCTTTCTTT.

This clone was seen a few times. The chain carries TRBV5-4 and TRBJ2-2; D call uncertain. Germline lookup yields CDR1 SGHNT and CDR2 YYREEE (reference sequence). V was clipped by 4 bases and J by 1 base, with 8 bases between them. The CDR3 totals 14 residues. CDR3 in amino acids: CASSRAGNTGELFF. CDR3 nucleotide sequence: TGTGCCAGCAGCCGGGCTGGGAACACCGGGGAGCTGTTTTTT.

The rearrangement uses TRBV7-8 and TRBJ2-3; D is ambiguous. The V gene lost 5 bases and the J gene lost 2 bases, with 14 bases spanning the gap. Per germline, CDR1 SGHVS and CDR2 FQNEAQ. This CDR3 comprises 15 residues. The CDR3 here is CASSRREGFTDTQYF. Here the CDR3 DNA reads TGTGCCAGCAGCCGAAGGGAAGGGTTCACAGATACGCAGTATTTT.

This clone was counted only a few times. The chain is built from TRBV2 and TRBJ2-1; 9 nucleotides agree with TRBD2. J was trimmed by 4 bases and V by 6 bases; bases with no gene match: 10. CDR1 is SNHLY, CDR2 FYNNEI, per germline. There are 16 residues in the CDR3. The CDR3 nucleotides read TGTGCCAGCAGAACAGGTAGCGGGAGTATTTACAATGAGCAGTTCTTC. Residues: CASRTGSGSIYNEQFF.

This clone occurred a few times. This sequence joins TRBV5-1 and TRBJ2-1, with D uncertain. Trimming left V 0 bases short and J 2 bases short, with 6 bases between. This CDR3 comprises 14 residues. The germline V gene has CDR1 SGHRS and CDR2 YFSETQ. The chain's CDR3 is CASSLGHPYNEQFF. The CDR3 coding sequence is TGCGCCAGCAGCTTGGGACACCCCTACAATGAGCAGTTCTTC.

The chain has TRBV4-2 and TRBJ1-3; weak D call: TRBD1 (6 bases). The germline V gene encodes CDR1 LGHNA and CDR2 YNFKEQ. V lost 4 bases and J lost 4, with 17 bases in between. The CDR3 is made up of 16 amino acids. The CDR3 DNA follows: TGTGCCAGCAGCCTTACACAAACGGGACACGGAAACACCATATATTTT. Translating gives CASSLTQTGHGNTIYF.

The sample holds a few counts of this clone. The CDR3 coding sequence is TGTGCCAGCAGTGAACTAATCGGTGGAAACACCATATATTTT. Translation gives CASSELIGGNTIYF. V gene TRBV2 combines with J gene TRBJ1-3, with D unclear. Germline CDR1 and CDR2: SNHLY and FYNNEI. V was shortened by 2 bases and J by 3 bases, with 8 bases between the two germline ends. This CDR3 is built from 14 residues. Looking up the rest from reference TRBV2 and TRBJ1-3 gives the full variable domain: EPEVTQTPSHQVTQMGQEVILRCVPISNHLYFYWYRQILGQKVEFLVSFYNNEISEKSEIFDDQFSVERPDGSNFTLKIRSTKLEDSAMYFCASSELIGGNTIYFGEGSWLTVV.

The genes are TRBV7-3 and TRBJ2-2; 8 positions agree with TRBD1. This CDR3 comprises 14 residues. J lost 5 bases, V lost 5 bases, and 4 bases had no gene match. The germline V gene encodes CDR1 SGHTA and CDR2 FQGTGA. The CDR3, as DNA: TGTGCCAGCAGCCCCCGGACAGGGACCGGGGAGCTGTTTTTT. Encoded protein: CASSPRTGTGELFF.

The CDR3 sequence: CASSPPSGRAETQYF. The CDR3 region has the DNA TGTGCCAGCAGCCCCCCTAGCGGGAGGGCTGAGACCCAGTACTTC. V usage is TRBV7-2 and J usage is TRBJ2-5, with 12 nucleotides matching TRBD2. V gave up 5 bases and J gave up 5 bases; unmatched junction bases: 6. Germline V gives CDR1 SGHTA, CDR2 FQGNSA. The CDR3 sequence is 15 residues long. The full variable domain, its missing parts supplied by reference TRBV7-2 and TRBJ2-5, is GAGVSQSPSNKVTEKGKDVELRCDPISGHTALYWYRQSLGQGLEFLIYFQGNSAPDKSGLPSDRFSAERTGGSVSTLTIQRTQQEDSAVYLCASSPPSGRAETQYFGPGTRLLVL.

This chain uses TRBV6-5 with TRBJ1-5; D is unresolved. The ends were cut back, 6 bases at V and 2 bases at J, with 14 bases in the middle. Germline V lookup: CDR1 MNHEY, CDR2 SVGAGI. This CDR3 spans 15 amino acids. The chain's CDR3 is CASRSRAVGNQPQHF. The CDR3 region has the DNA TGTGCCAGCAGATCGAGGGCAGTAGGCAATCAGCCCCAGCATTTT.

The table lists this clone with a few counts. V is TRBV10-3 and J is TRBJ2-7; maybe TRBD2 (6 bases). V shed 6 bases and J shed 2 bases, with 11 bases lying between them. From germline, CDR1 is ENHRY and CDR2 SYGVKD. This CDR3 contains 13 residues. CDR3 residues: CAIREGTTYEQYF. The CDR3 DNA is TGTGCCATCAGGGAGGGAACGACCTACGAGCAGTACTTC.

The table lists this clone with a few counts. This chain links TRBV14 with TRBJ2-1; possible D gene TRBD1, 5 bases. The germline V gene has CDR1 SGHDN and CDR2 FVKESK. Trimming pared 2 bases from V and 2 bases from J, leaving 13 bases between. The CDR3 contains 16 residues. The CDR3 loop reads CASSQQGSYPYNEQFF. CDR3 sequence (DNA): TGTGCCAGCAGCCAACAGGGCTCCTATCCCTACAATGAGCAGTTCTTC.